This entry lists 30 T cell receptor beta chains sequenced from one sample in a study of blood T cell repertoires in COVID-19. Assay used: immunoSEQ multiplex PCR; TCRdb lists only in-frame clones, some missing. Of about 270,000 clones listed, over 75% are singletons. The sample consisted of PBMCs or T cells enriched from blood (not recorded which). The source of these receptors is a woman aged 45-59 years with acute COVID-19.

This chain links TRBV5-1 with TRBJ1-2; D is undetermined. The germline V gene encodes CDR1 SGHRS and CDR2 YFSETQ. Trimming pared 4 bases from V and 4 bases from J, leaving 8 bases between. There are 12 residues in the CDR3. The CDR3 sequence: CASSPGLYGYTF. The CDR3 DNA is TGCGCCAGCAGCCCCGGACTCTATGGCTACACCTTC. Full variable domain (outside the CDR3, taken from reference TRBV5-1 and TRBJ1-2): KAGVTQTPRYLIKTRGQQVTLSCSPISGHRSVSWYQQTPGQGLQFLFEYFSETQRNKGNFPGRFSGRQFSNSRSEMNVSTLELGDSALYLCASSPGLYGYTFGSGTRLTVV.

Only a few counts were recorded for this clone. This rearrangement joins TRBV6-5 to TRBJ1-2; D may be TRBD1 (6 bases). V lost 7 bases, J lost 2 bases, and 14 bases lay in between. Germline CDR1 is MNHEY and CDR2 is SVGAGI. CDR3 size: 14 residues. CDR3 loop: CASIPRGGNYGYTF. The DNA of the CDR3 is TGTGCCAGCATCCCCAGGGGCGGAAACTATGGCTACACCTTC.

This chain joins TRBV6-5 and TRBJ1-2; 8 nucleotides line up with TRBD1. CDR1 is MNHEY, CDR2 SVGAGI, per germline. The CDR3 is 14 amino acids. The V and J ends lost 5 bases and 5 bases, in that order; junction bases with no gene match: 7. CDR3 sequence reads: CASSIGQGGYGYTF. The CDR3, as DNA: TGTGCCAGCAGTATAGGACAGGGAGGATATGGCTACACCTTC.

The V and J genes are TRBV7-9 and TRBJ1-1; maybe TRBD1 (5 bases). This CDR3 region has 17 residues. Germline V gene lookup returns CDR1 SEHNR and CDR2 FQNEAQ (reference sequence). The germline V and J ends were trimmed by 0 bases and 6 bases, with 20 bases remaining between them. CDR3 sequence (DNA): TGTGCCAGCAGCTTAGCCGTACCGCTTAAGACGGGGGCTGAAGCTTTCTTT. Amino acids: CASSLAVPLKTGAEAFF. Full variable domain (outside the CDR3, taken from reference TRBV7-9 and TRBJ1-1): DTGVSQNPRHKITKRGQNVTFRCDPISEHNRLYWYRQTLGQGPEFLTYFQNEAQLEKSRLLSDRFSAERPKGSFSTLEIQRTEQGDSAMYLCASSLAVPLKTGAEAFFGQGTRLTVV.

The gene calls are TRBV24-1 and TRBJ1-1; weak D call: TRBD1 (6 bases). The CDR3 has 13 amino acids. Trimming took off 6 bases at V and 4 bases at J, with 11 bases between the two ends. Germline CDR1 KGHDR, CDR2 SFDVKD. The CDR3 spells CATSKTGSTEAFF. The CDR3 DNA is TGTGCCACCAGTAAAACAGGGTCCACTGAAGCTTTCTTT.

The chain employs TRBV5-5 and TRBJ1-1, with TRBD1 as a possible D gene (5 bases). The V and J ends lost 3 bases and 3 bases respectively, with 12 bases between them. This CDR3 is 14 amino acids long. Germline loops: CDR1 SGHKS, CDR2 YYEKEE (reference sequence). The CDR3 is CASSSQGLDTEAFF. Written as DNA, the CDR3 is TGTGCCAGCAGCTCTCAGGGCTTAGACACTGAAGCTTTCTTT.

The rearrangement links TRBV6-5 to TRBJ1-2; D call uncertain. The CDR3 loop spans 11 amino acids. Per germline, CDR1 MNHEY and CDR2 SVGAGI. Trimming removed 6 bases at V and 5 bases at J, with 7 bases between. CDR3 in amino acids: CASRSGYGYTF. CDR3 bases: TGTGCCAGCAGATCGGGATATGGCTACACCTTC.

V gene TRBV5-1 combines with J gene TRBJ2-6; 11 bases are a match to TRBD1. Germline values: CDR1 SGHRS, CDR2 YFSETQ. The CDR3 is 18 residues long. The trim removed 2 bases at V and 3 bases at J, leaving 7 bases unmatched. Here the CDR3 reads CASSFGQGAFSGANVLTF. The CDR3 nucleotides read TGCGCCAGCAGCTTTGGACAGGGGGCTTTTAGTGGGGCCAACGTCCTGACTTTC.

This sequence joins TRBV3-1 (or the pseudogene TRBV3-2) and TRBJ1-4, with unresolved D. The CDR3 loop spans 14 amino acids. V dropped 2 bases and J dropped 8 bases, with 12 bases sitting between them. The germline V gene encodes CDR1 LGHDT and CDR2 YNNKEL (reference sequence). The CDR3 reads CASSQKSQEEKLFF. In DNA, the CDR3 is TGTGCCAGCAGCCAAAAAAGTCAGGAAGAAAAACTGTTTTTT.

This clone was picked up a small number of times. The chain couples TRBV5-4 to TRBJ2-5; 14 positions match TRBD2. Per the germline V gene, CDR1 is SGHNT and CDR2 is YYREEE (reference sequence). Trimming cost V 0 bases and J 2 bases; bases outside gene matches: 3. CDR3 length equals 17 residues. CDR3 in amino acids: CASSLDWTSGGQETQYF. CDR3 sequence (DNA): TGTGCCAGCAGCTTGGATTGGACTAGCGGGGGGCAAGAGACCCAGTACTTC.

The chain joins TRBV11-2 to TRBJ1-1; D may be TRBD1 (5 bases). The V end lost 3 bases, the J end lost 1 base, and 9 bases lay between the germline ends. CDR3 length: 14 residues. From germline, CDR1 is SGHAT and CDR2 FQNNGV. DNA for the CDR3: TGTGCCAGCAGCTTCCACGGACAGAACACTGAAGCTTTCTTT. As protein: CASSFHGQNTEAFF.

CDR3: CASSQVIQASNSPLHF. Written as DNA, the CDR3 is TGCGCCAGCAGCCAAGTTATACAGGCCTCTAATTCACCCCTCCACTTT. This rearrangement joins TRBV4-3 to TRBJ1-6; TRBD1 might be the D (5 bases). The CDR3 is 16 residues long. Trimming cost V 1 base and J 6 bases, with 13 bases left between them. Germline CDR1 reads LGHNA; CDR2 reads YSLEER.

V is TRBV7-3 and J is TRBJ2-3, with 9 nucleotides matching TRBD1. The CDR3 totals 15 residues. The V gene end was trimmed by 3 bases and the J gene end by 2 bases; junction bases not matched to a gene: 3. The germline gives CDR1 SGHTA, CDR2 FQGTGA. CDR3 region: CASSFGTGSTDTQYF. CDR3 DNA sequence: TGTGCCAGCAGCTTTGGGACAGGGTCCACAGATACGCAGTATTTT.

The chain employs TRBV5-1 and TRBJ2-2; TRBD2 aligns across 9 bases. V shed 4 bases and J 6 bases; nucleotides not matched to a gene: 7. CDR1 is SGHRS and CDR2 is YFSETQ in the germline V gene. The CDR3 sequence is 15 residues long. CDR3 region: CASSQIAGEAGELFF. CDR3 nucleotide sequence: TGCGCCAGCAGCCAAATAGCGGGGGAGGCCGGGGAGCTGTTTTTT.

This clone was recorded only once. The gene calls are TRBV2 and TRBJ1-3, with a possible D match to TRBD1 (5 bases). V lost 6 bases and J lost 2, with 11 bases in between. The germline CDR1 and CDR2 sequences are SNHLY and FYNNEI. The CDR3 has 14 residues. CDR3 sequence reads: CASRGTAAGNTIYF. CDR3 nucleotide sequence: TGTGCCAGCAGGGGGACTGCCGCTGGAAACACCATATATTTT.

J is TRBJ1-1 and V is TRBV20-1, with D hard to call. The ends were cut back, 6 bases at V and 3 bases at J, with 5 bases in the middle. Germline V gene lookup returns CDR1 DFQATT and CDR2 SNEGSKA (reference sequence). The CDR3 loop spans 10 amino acids. The CDR3: CSASHTEAFF. In nucleotides, the CDR3 is TGCAGTGCCTCTCACACTGAAGCTTTCTTT.

The genes are TRBV11-2 and TRBJ1-2; D unresolved. Trimming removed 3 bases from V and 0 bases from J, with 14 bases in between. The CDR3 totals 16 residues. In germline, CDR1 is SGHAT, CDR2 FQNNGV. CDR3 DNA: TGTGCCAGCAGCTTTTTAACCGGGAGAACTAACTATGGCTACACCTTC. This codes for CASSFLTGRTNYGYTF.

The chain couples TRBV27 to TRBJ2-7; D is possibly TRBD2 (6 bases). The germline gives CDR1 MNHEY, CDR2 SMNVEV (reference sequence). CDR3 size: 15 residues. Deletions cut 6 bases from V and 3 bases from J, with 18 bases between. The CDR3, as DNA: TGTGCCAGCAGGGACTTTCGGGCGGGGAACTACGAGCAGTACTTC. Translating gives CASRDFRAGNYEQYF.

This clone was counted a single time. Here the CDR3 DNA reads TGCGCCAGCAGCCAACAGGCAGAGAATAAGGATTCACCCCTCCACTTT. Amino acid sequence: CASSQQAENKDSPLHF. The chain employs TRBV4-1 and TRBJ1-6; D remains ambiguous. CDR3 length: 16 residues. Trimming cost V 2 bases and J 8 bases, with 16 bases left between them. Germline V gene lookup returns CDR1 MGHRA and CDR2 YSYEKL.

J is TRBJ2-2 and V is TRBV3-1 (or the pseudogene TRBV3-2), with D tentatively TRBD1 (5 bases). The CDR3 runs to 14 residues. CDR1 and CDR2 from the germline V gene are LGHDT and YNNKEL (reference sequence). V shed 6 bases and J shed 2 bases, with 10 bases lying between them. The CDR3 coding sequence is TGTGCCAGCAGAACAACAGGAAACACCGGGGAGCTGTTTTTT. Its translation is CASRTTGNTGELFF.

The gene calls are TRBV5-4 and TRBJ1-1; D gene ambiguous. The germline V and J ends were trimmed by 7 bases and 1 base, with 14 bases remaining between them. This CDR3 contains 14 residues. Germline CDR1 and CDR2: SGHNT and YYREEE (reference sequence). For the CDR3, the DNA is TGTGCCAGCTGCCTTTGGGCGGGGAACACTGAAGCTTTCTTT. Residues: CASCLWAGNTEAFF.

The chain carries TRBV7-3 and TRBJ2-1; D uncertain. This CDR3 has 15 residues. Germline-derived CDR1 and CDR2 are SGHTA and FQGTGA. V lost 5 bases and J lost 0, with 11 bases in between. CDR3 in amino acids: CASSPSSISYNEQFF. CDR3 nucleotides: TGTGCCAGCAGCCCTAGTAGTATCTCCTACAATGAGCAGTTCTTC.

This clone has only a few counts. CDR3 protein: CASSLVGAGTEAFF. CDR3 nucleotide sequence: TGCGCCAGCAGCTTGGTAGGGGCCGGGACTGAAGCTTTCTTT. This chain uses TRBV5-1 with TRBJ1-1, with D tentatively TRBD1 (5 bases). Germline assignment: CDR1 SGHRS and CDR2 YFSETQ. V gave up 0 bases and J gave up 5 bases, with 11 bases separating them. The CDR3 totals 14 residues.

The chain employs TRBV6-6 and TRBJ1-1; D uncertain. Trimming cost V 0 bases and J 4 bases, with 12 bases left between them. Germline lookup yields CDR1 MNHNY and CDR2 SVGAGI (reference sequence). There are 15 residues in the CDR3. DNA for the CDR3: TGTGCCAGCAGTTACTCGGACGGGATGAGCACTGAAGCTTTCTTT. Translated: CASSYSDGMSTEAFF.

The chain uses TRBV10-3 and TRBJ2-5; 10 bases are a match to TRBD1. Germline trimming cut 6 bases from V and 5 bases from J; bases unmatched to any gene: 6. The CDR3 has 14 residues. Germline CDR1 is ENHRY and CDR2 is SYGVKD. CDR3 coding DNA: TGTGCCATCAGATCGACAGGGGGCGACGAGACCCAGTACTTC. The encoded protein is CAIRSTGGDETQYF.

The chain carries TRBV18 and TRBJ2-5; a possible D gene is TRBD1 (6 bases). V lost 3 bases and J 2 bases, leaving 7 bases between the germline ends. Germline lookup yields CDR1 KGHSH and CDR2 LQKENI. The CDR3 is 13 residues long. The DNA for the CDR3 is TGTGCCAGCTCACCCGACAGGCAAGAGACCCAGTACTTC. As protein: CASSPDRQETQYF.

This clone was counted between two and nine times. This same CDR3 is encoded by further DNA sequences in the sample. V usage is TRBV20-1 and J usage is TRBJ1-5; 9 bases agree with TRBD1. The CDR3 runs to 14 residues. After removal of 3 bases from V and 10 bases from J, the junction contained 10 bases not matched to a gene. The germline CDR1 and CDR2 sequences are DFQATT and SNEGSKA (reference sequence). CDR3 DNA sequence: TGCAGTGCTAGTCGGGGACAGGGTGATCGACCCCAGCATTTT. This translates into CSASRGQGDRPQHF.

This rearrangement joins TRBV11-3 to TRBJ1-1; 7 bases are shared with TRBD1. Germline values: CDR1 SGHNT, CDR2 YENEEA. CDR3 length equals 14 residues. The V segment lost 5 bases and the J segment 3 bases; nucleotides outside the gene matches: 6. CDR3 coding DNA: TGTGCCAGCAGCAAATTTACAGGGGACACTGAAGCTTTCTTT. This gives the protein CASSKFTGDTEAFF. Complete variable domain (other parts from reference TRBV11-3 and TRBJ1-1): EAGVVQSPRYKIIEKKQPVAFWCNPISGHNTLYWYLQNLGQGPELLIRYENEEAVDDSQLPKDRFSAERLKGVDSTLKIQPAELGDSAVYLCASSKFTGDTEAFFGQGTRLTVV.

J is TRBJ2-3 and V is TRBV3-1 (or the pseudogene TRBV3-2); the match to TRBD2 covers 11 bases. With 2 bases clipped from V and 5 bases from J, the junction kept 3 bases outside the gene matches. Germline V gene lookup returns CDR1 LGHDT and CDR2 YNNKEL (reference sequence). The CDR3 has 15 amino acids. The CDR3: CASSQSSGGKDTQYF. CDR3 nucleotides: TGTGCCAGCAGCCAATCTAGCGGGGGGAAAGATACGCAGTATTTT.

V and J are TRBV10-2 and TRBJ2-7; 8 bases are a match to TRBD1. Per germline, CDR1 WSHSY and CDR2 SAAADI. J was trimmed by 7 bases and V by 4 bases; bases with no gene match: 9. The CDR3 consists of 14 residues. CDR3 nucleotides: TGCGCCAGCAGTGTAGTGGACAGGGTAGGGGAGCAGTACTTC. Translation gives CASSVVDRVGEQYF.